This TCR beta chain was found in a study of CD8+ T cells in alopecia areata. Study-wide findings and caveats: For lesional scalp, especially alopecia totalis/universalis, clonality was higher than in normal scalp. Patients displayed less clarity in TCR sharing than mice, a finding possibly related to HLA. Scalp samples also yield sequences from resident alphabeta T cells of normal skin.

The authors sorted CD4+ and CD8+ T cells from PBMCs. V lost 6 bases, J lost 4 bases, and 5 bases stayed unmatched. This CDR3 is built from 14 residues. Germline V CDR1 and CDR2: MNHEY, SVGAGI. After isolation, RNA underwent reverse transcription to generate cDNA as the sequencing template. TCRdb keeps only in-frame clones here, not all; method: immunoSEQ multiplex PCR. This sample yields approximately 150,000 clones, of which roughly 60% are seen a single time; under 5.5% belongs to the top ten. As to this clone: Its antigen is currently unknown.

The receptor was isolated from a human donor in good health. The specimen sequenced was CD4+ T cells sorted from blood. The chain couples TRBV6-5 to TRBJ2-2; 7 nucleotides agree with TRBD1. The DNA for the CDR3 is TGTGCCAGCAGGAAAGGACAGGCCACCGGGGAGCTGTTTTTT. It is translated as CASRKGQATGELFF.